These T cell receptor beta chains were read from a single sample in a study of cytomegalovirus exposure and HLA in healthy donors. Libraries were prepared by immunoSEQ multiplex PCR; TCRdb keeps only in-frame clonotypes and omits some of them. The sample records 120,000 or so clones, 80% being singletons. Source material: PBMCs. All receptors come from a man aged 25-40 years in good health and CMV-seronegative. CDR3s include the opening cysteine and the closing phenylalanine or tryptophan. D genes are given only for firm matches. A row's size may be missing; if present it is once, few, many or a size class.

d_gene,v_gene,abundance,j_gene,CDR3aa,CDR3nt
NA,TRBV19,NA,TRBJ2-5,CASTAGLGQETQYF,TGTGCCAGTACCGCGGGATTAGGTCAAGAGACCCAGTACTTC
TRBD2,TRBV7-3,NA,TRBJ2-2,CASSPHPPSGRADTGELFF,TGTGCCAGCAGCCCCCATCCGCCTAGCGGGAGGGCCGACACCGGGGAGCTGTTTTTT
TRBD2,TRBV19,NA,TRBJ2-3,CASTSLAGGRDTQYF,TGTGCCAGTACCTCACTAGCGGGAGGTAGAGATACGCAGTATTTT
NA,TRBV6-5,few,TRBJ1-1,CASSIEGLVHTEAFF,TGTGCCAGCAGCATAGAGGGTTTAGTTCACACTGAAGCTTTCTTT
TRBD1,TRBV5-1,NA,TRBJ1-2,CASSLGGQGYGYTF,TGCGCCAGCAGCTTGGGAGGACAGGGCTATGGCTACACCTTC
NA,TRBV29-1,NA,TRBJ1-6,CSVEQQPNSPLHF,TGCAGCGTTGAACAACAGCCTAATTCACCCCTCCACTTT
TRBD1,TRBV19,NA,TRBJ1-2,CASITNAGTGVRGYTF,TGTGCCAGTATTACTAACGCCGGGACAGGGGTTAGAGGCTACACCTTC
NA,TRBV30,NA,TRBJ1-1,CAWVDSEHCEAFF,TGTGCCTGGGTCGACAGCGAACACTGTGAAGCTTTCTTT
TRBD1,TRBV10-3,NA,TRBJ2-5,CAISGGTGVGETQYF,TGTGCCATCAGTGGCGGGACAGGGGTGGGAGAGACCCAGTACTTC
TRBD1,TRBV29-1,NA,TRBJ1-3,CSVGTPSWGQGSGNTIYF,TGCAGCGTTGGCACCCCCTCGTGGGGACAGGGAAGTGGAAACACCATATATTTT
TRBD2,TRBV4-1,NA,TRBJ2-7,CASSHHVLAGVHEQYF,TGCGCCAGCAGCCATCACGTATTAGCGGGAGTACACGAGCAGTACTTC
NA,TRBV5-1,NA,TRBJ2-7,CASSLNDRFYEQYF,TGCGCCAGCAGCTTGAACGACAGATTTTACGAGCAGTACTTC
NA,TRBV28,NA,TRBJ2-7,CASSLRGRGASSYEQYF,TGTGCCAGCAGTTTACGTGGCAGGGGCGCCAGCTCCTACGAGCAGTACTTC
NA,TRBV2,few,TRBJ1-5,CASRSGSNQPQHF,TGTGCCAGCAGATCAGGTAGCAATCAGCCCCAGCATTTT
TRBD1,TRBV29-1,NA,TRBJ2-7,CSVGTGQVAYEQYF,TGCAGCGTTGGGACCGGACAGGTCGCCTACGAGCAGTACTTC
NA,TRBV5-1,NA,TRBJ2-4,CASSLAGGSKNIQYF,TGCGCCAGCAGCTTGGCAGGAGGGTCCAAAAACATTCAGTACTTC
TRBD1,TRBV6-5,NA,TRBJ1-5,CASSQDRDSNQPQNF,TGTGCCAGCAGCCAAGACAGGGATAGCAATCAGCCCCAGAATTTT
TRBD2,TRBV27,NA,TRBJ2-2,CASSLGLAGVEELFF,TGTGCCAGCAGTTTAGGTCTAGCGGGAGTCGAGGAGCTGTTTTTT
NA,TRBV12-5,NA,TRBJ1-1,CASGPMNTEAFF,TGTGCTAGTGGTCCAATGAACACTGAAGCTTTCTTT
TRBD1,TRBV19,NA,TRBJ1-6,CASRDRVDSPLHF,TGTGCCAGTAGGGACAGGGTGGACTCACCCCTCCACTTT
TRBD2,TRBV7-8,NA,TRBJ2-5,CASIATGTSGRRIMETQYF,TGTGCCAGCATTGCGACGGGGACTAGCGGGAGGAGGATAATGGAGACCCAGTACTTC
TRBD1,TRBV11-3,NA,TRBJ1-1,CASSLRGLTEAFF,TGTGCCAGCAGCTTGAGGGGGCTCACTGAAGCTTTCTTT
NA,TRBV28,NA,TRBJ2-3,CASSLRLRATDTQYF,TGTGCCAGCAGTTTACGCTTGCGGGCTACAGATACGCAGTATTTT
NA,TRBV7-9,NA,TRBJ1-5,CSSSLGPYSNQPQHF,TGTTCCAGCAGCTTGGGCCCTTATAGCAATCAGCCCCAGCATTTT
NA,TRBV9,once,TRBJ2-7,CASSVDSYEQYF,TGTGCCAGCAGCGTAGACAGCTACGAGCAGTACTTC
TRBD2,TRBV2,NA,TRBJ2-2,CASTNSGSPNTGELFF,TGTGCCAGCACAAATAGCGGGAGCCCGAACACCGGGGAGCTGTTTTTT
NA,TRBV5-3,NA,TRBJ2-5,CARSSQGTRGRETQYF,TGTGCCAGAAGCTCACAAGGGACTAGGGGGCGAGAGACCCAGTACTTC
TRBD1,TRBV23-1,NA,TRBJ1-5,CASTQYRGTDSNQPQHF,TGCGCCAGCACCCAATACAGGGGAACCGATAGCAATCAGCCCCAGCATTTT
NA,TRBV5-5,NA,TRBJ1-5,CASSLASGSNQPQHF,TGTGCCAGCAGCTTGGCCTCGGGTAGCAATCAGCCCCAGCATTTT
TRBD2,TRBV6-5,NA,TRBJ2-3,CASSWTSVSTDTQYF,TGTGCCAGCAGTTGGACTAGCGTAAGCACAGATACGCAGTATTTT
NA,TRBV27,once,TRBJ2-7,CASSLGGHEQYF,TGTGCCAGCAGTTTAGGGGGCCACGAGCAGTACTTC
NA,TRBV19,NA,TRBJ1-5,CASRGQENQPQNF,TGTGCCAGTAGGGGGCAGGAAAATCAGCCCCAGAATTTT
NA,TRBV28,NA,TRBJ1-2,CASNPGTTRGGYTF,TGTGCCAGCAATCCCGGGACAACTCGTGGTGGCTACACCTTC
TRBD2,TRBV5-1,NA,TRBJ2-3,CASSLAGTSGTSDTQYF,TGCGCCAGCAGCTTGGCGGGGACTAGCGGTACTTCAGATACGCAGTATTTT
TRBD2,TRBV27,NA,TRBJ2-3,CASRPTQTSGDSTDTQYF,TGTGCCAGCAGACCAACCCAAACTAGCGGAGATAGCACAGATACGCAGTATTTT
NA,TRBV7-3,NA,TRBJ2-3,CASSLGGPPDTQYF,TGTGCCAGCAGCCTGGGAGGCCCCCCAGATACGCAGTATTTT
TRBD1,TRBV4-1,few,TRBJ2-1,CASSQEVGQPYNEQFF,TGCGCCAGCAGCCAAGAGGTGGGACAGCCATACAATGAGCAGTTCTTC
TRBD1,TRBV7-8,few,TRBJ2-5,CASSLGLDRGSQTQYF,TGTGCCAGCAGCTTAGGGCTAGACAGGGGAAGCCAGACCCAGTACTTC
NA,TRBV9,NA,TRBJ2-1,CASSAGLQYSYNEQFF,TGTGCCAGCAGCGCCGGACTACAATATTCCTACAATGAGCAGTTCTTC
TRBD1,TRBV5-1,NA,TRBJ2-7,CASSPGQGTGYGEQYF,TGCGCCAGCAGCCCGGGACAGGGAACTGGATATGGCGAGCAGTACTTC
TRBD2,TRBV12-5,few,TRBJ2-1,CASGLPTSEIHNEQFF,TGTGCTAGTGGTTTGCCGACTAGCGAGATTCACAATGAGCAGTTCTTC
NA,TRBV7-9,once,TRBJ1-2,CASSRIQGSNYGYTF,TGTGCCAGCAGCCGGATACAGGGATCTAACTATGGCTACACCTTC
NA,TRBV19,NA,TRBJ1-5,CASSRAAYSNQPQHF,TGTGCCAGTAGTAGGGCAGCTTATAGCAATCAGCCCCAGCATTTT
NA,TRBV6-4,NA,TRBJ2-7,CASRNRVLSYEQYF,TGTGCCAGCAGAAACAGGGTTTTGTCCTACGAGCAGTACTTC
TRBD2,TRBV14,NA,TRBJ2-1,CASSHGLAASYNEQFF,TGTGCCAGCAGCCATGGACTAGCGGCCTCCTACAATGAGCAGTTCTTC
TRBD2,TRBV7-7,NA,TRBJ2-1,CASSPHRTSGDPYNEQFF,TGTGCCAGCAGCCCTCACCGGACTAGCGGGGATCCCTACAATGAGCAGTTCTTC
NA,TRBV5-1,few,TRBJ2-2,CASRSGTQTTGELFF,TGCGCCAGCAGGTCCGGGACTCAGACAACCGGGGAGCTGTTTTTT
NA,TRBV10-3,NA,TRBJ1-2,CAITRTAPPPPYGYTF,TGTGCCATCACCCGGACAGCTCCGCCGCCTCCCTATGGCTACACCTTC
NA,TRBV7-9,NA,TRBJ1-5,CASSLENSHQPQHF,TGTGCCAGCAGCTTAGAAAACAGCCATCAGCCCCAGCATTTT
NA,TRBV6-5,NA,TRBJ2-7,CASRLGQARSEQYF,TGTGCCAGCAGACTGGGCCAGGCCCGCTCCGAGCAGTACTTC
NA,TRBV9,NA,TRBJ1-1,CASSIQGNTEAFF,TGTGCCAGCAGCATACAGGGAAACACTGAAGCTTTCTTT
TRBD2,TRBV7-9,NA,TRBJ2-1,CASRPRTSGSNEQFF,TGTGCCAGCAGACCCAGGACTAGCGGGAGCAATGAGCAGTTCTTC
TRBD2,TRBV5-1,NA,TRBJ2-7,CASSLGRTSGSNEQYF,TGCGCCAGCAGCTTGGGGCGGACTAGCGGGAGCAACGAGCAGTACTTC
NA,TRBV13,NA,TRBJ2-7,CASSLGGGSSYEQYF,TGTGCCAGCAGCTTAGGTGGCGGTTCCTCCTACGAGCAGTACTTC
TRBD2,TRBV30,few,TRBJ2-1,CAWTRLAFSGNEQFF,TGTGCCTGGACTAGACTAGCGTTTTCTGGTAATGAGCAGTTCTTC
TRBD2,TRBV9,NA,TRBJ2-7,CASSSSGGILYEQYF,TGTGCCAGCAGTTCCTCGGGGGGGATTTTGTACGAGCAGTACTTC
TRBD1,TRBV5-6,few,TRBJ2-7,CASSWGTEFYEQYF,TGTGCCAGCAGCTGGGGGACAGAATTCTACGAGCAGTACTTC